This entry lists 5 T cell receptor beta chains sequenced from one sample in a study of breast tumors, draining lymph nodes, adjacent tissues. TCRdb called the multiplex PCR reads again in MiXCR, with one record for every CDR3 protein. The table lists a few hundred thousand distinct CDR3 sequences, nearly 35% of them singletons. The lymph nodes were axillary draining lymph nodes from breast cancer patients. The material sequenced was axillary lymph node tissue. Receptors originate from a female donor with breast cancer. Some clones in this sample may be carry-over from other donors' samples.

This clonotype was counted between two and nine times. V and J are TRBV19 and TRBJ1-1, with D possibly matching TRBD1 (5 bases). V lost 2 bases, J lost 0 bases, and 7 bases lay in between. The CDR3 loop spans 14 amino acids. Germline V gene sequence: CDR1 LNHDA, CDR2 SQIVND (reference sequence). The CDR3 reads CASSISGMNTEAFF. The DNA for the CDR3 is TGTGCCAGTAGTATATCAGGGATGAACACTGAAGCTTTCTTT. The full variable domain, its missing parts supplied by reference TRBV19 and TRBJ1-1, is DGGITQSPKYLFRKEGQNVTLSCEQNLNHDAMYWYRQDPGQGLRLIYYSQIVNDFQKGDIAEGYSVSREKKESFPLTVTSAQKNPTAFYLCASSISGMNTEAFFGQGTRLTVV.

This clonotype was recorded many times. The CDR3 sequence: CASSLRGGSSYNEQFF. The DNA for the CDR3 is TGTGCCAGCAGCTTAAGGGGGGGGAGCTCCTACAATGAGCAGTTCTTC. The chain employs TRBV19 and TRBJ2-1, with D possibly TRBD2 on 7 matching bases. The CDR3 covers 16 residues. Trimming took 9 bases from V and 0 from J, leaving 18 bases between them. Germline CDR1 LNHDA, CDR2 SQIVND (reference sequence).

There are a few counts of this clonotype. This clone may be a read error of a much larger clone one base away. The chain recombines TRBV2 with TRBJ1-2, with D unclear. The CDR3 sequence is 14 residues long. CDR1 and CDR2 from the germline V gene are SNHLY and FYNNEI. In DNA, the CDR3 is TGTGCCTCCAGGCCGGACTTGACCCCGTATGGCTACATCTTC. Its translation is CASRPDLTPYGYIF. The full variable domain, its missing parts supplied by reference TRBV2 and TRBJ1-2, is EPEVTQTPSHQVTQMGQEVILRCVPISNHLYFYWYRQILGQKVEFLVSFYNNEISEKSEIFDDQFSVERPDGSNFTLKIRSTKLEDSAMYFCASRPDLTPYGYIFGSGTRLTVV.

The rearrangement links TRBV20-1 to TRBJ2-7, with TRBD1 identical over 10 bases. V shed 5 bases and J 5 bases; nucleotides not matched to a gene: 6. Germline assignment: CDR1 DFQATT and CDR2 SNEGSKA (reference sequence). CDR3 length equals 13 residues. The CDR3 region has the DNA TGCAGTGCTGGCGGGACAGGGGCAGACGAGCAGTACTTC. It encodes CSAGGTGADEQYF.

With regard to this clonotype: This could be a read error, since a much larger clone is one nucleotide away. The genes are TRBV12-3 or TRBV12-4 and TRBJ2-3; 10 bases fit TRBD2. CDR3 length equals 16 residues. The CDR3 here is CVSSFSLAGSTDTQYF. The CDR3 DNA follows: TGTGTCAGCAGTTTCTCACTAGCGGGAAGCACAGATACGCAGTATTTT.